One TCR beta chain is described in this entry. Sequencing was performed with immunoSEQ multiplex PCR; in TCRdb, only in-frame clones are kept and a portion is missing. This table has over 140,000 clones, around 81% appearing once. This record comes from a study of cytotoxic CD8 clonotypes in ibrutinib-treated CLL. Whole-study context: For this cohort, patients were some eleven relapsed/refractory and 15 treatment-naive, while some 18 were IGHV unmutated.

The CDR3 is 15 residues long. Germline lookup yields CDR1 SGDLS and CDR2 YYNGEE. Trimming removed 3 bases from V and 9 bases from J, with 19 bases in between. This material consisted of PBMCs, taken after 36 months of ibrutinib treatment. This chain connects TRBV9 to TRBJ2-1; TRBD2 might be the D (6 bases). The TCR comes from a human donor with chronic lymphocytic leukemia. The CDR3, as DNA: TGTGCCAGCAGCGAGTTTCCGGGACTTGGGGGTGAGCAGTTCTTC. The encoded protein is CASSEFPGLGGEQFF.